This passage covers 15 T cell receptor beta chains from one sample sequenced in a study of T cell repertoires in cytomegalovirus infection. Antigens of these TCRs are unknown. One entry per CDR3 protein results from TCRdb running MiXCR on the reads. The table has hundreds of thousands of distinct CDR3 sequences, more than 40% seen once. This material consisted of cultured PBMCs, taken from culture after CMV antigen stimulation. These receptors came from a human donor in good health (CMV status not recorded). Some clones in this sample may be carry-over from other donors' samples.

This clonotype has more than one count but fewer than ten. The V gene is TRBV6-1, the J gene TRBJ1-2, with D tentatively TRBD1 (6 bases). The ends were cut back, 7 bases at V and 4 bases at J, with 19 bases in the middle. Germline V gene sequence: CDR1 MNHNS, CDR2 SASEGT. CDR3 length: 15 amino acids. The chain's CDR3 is CASNLVQGGGYGYTF. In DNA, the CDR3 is TGTGCCAGCAACCTTGTACAGGGAGGTGGCTATGGCTACACCTTC.

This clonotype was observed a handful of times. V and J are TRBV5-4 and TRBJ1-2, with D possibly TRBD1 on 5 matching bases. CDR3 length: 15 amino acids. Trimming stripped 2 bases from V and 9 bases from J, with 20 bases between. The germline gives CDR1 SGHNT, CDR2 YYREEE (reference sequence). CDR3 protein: CASSLGLGGTSSYTF. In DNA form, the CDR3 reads TGTGCCAGCAGCTTAGGGCTCGGGGGGACGTCGAGCTACACCTTC.

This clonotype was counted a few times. Written as DNA, the CDR3 is TGTGCCAGCAGCTGGGGACTAGCGGAAAATGAGCAGTTCTTC. This gives the protein CASSWGLAENEQFF. The chain recombines TRBV7-4 with TRBJ2-1; TRBD2 matches at 11 bases. The J segment lost 7 bases and the V segment lost 4 bases, leaving 3 bases of the junction unmatched. This CDR3 has 14 amino acids. CDR1 and CDR2 from the germline V gene are SGHVT and SQSDAQ.

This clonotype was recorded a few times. CDR3 loop: CASGLDSSLYEQYF. CDR3 bases: TGTGCTAGTGGTTTAGACAGCAGCCTCTACGAGCAGTACTTC. The rearrangement uses TRBV12-5 and TRBJ2-7; possibly TRBD1 for D (5 bases). Germline V gene data show CDR1 as LGHNT and CDR2 as FRNRAP. The CDR3 contains 14 residues. V gave up 3 bases and J gave up 3 bases, with 12 bases separating them.

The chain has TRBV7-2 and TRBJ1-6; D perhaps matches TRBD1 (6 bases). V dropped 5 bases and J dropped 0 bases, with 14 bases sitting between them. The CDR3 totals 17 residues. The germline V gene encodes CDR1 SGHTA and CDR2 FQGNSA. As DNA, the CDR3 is TGTGCCAGCAGCAGAACAGGGTTGAGCTCCTATAATTCACCCCTCCACTTT. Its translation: CASSRTGLSSYNSPLHF. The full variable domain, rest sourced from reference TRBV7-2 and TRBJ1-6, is GAGVSQSPSNKVTEKGKDVELRCDPISGHTALYWYRQSLGQGLEFLIYFQGNSAPDKSGLPSDRFSAERTGGSVSTLTIQRTQQEDSAVYLCASSRTGLSSYNSPLHFGNGTRLTVT.

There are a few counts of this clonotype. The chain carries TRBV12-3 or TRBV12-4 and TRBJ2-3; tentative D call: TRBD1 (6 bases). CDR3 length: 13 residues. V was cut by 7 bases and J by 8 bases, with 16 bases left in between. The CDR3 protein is CASNRDTEGTQYF. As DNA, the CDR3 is TGTGCCAGCAATCGGGACACAGAAGGTACGCAGTATTTT.

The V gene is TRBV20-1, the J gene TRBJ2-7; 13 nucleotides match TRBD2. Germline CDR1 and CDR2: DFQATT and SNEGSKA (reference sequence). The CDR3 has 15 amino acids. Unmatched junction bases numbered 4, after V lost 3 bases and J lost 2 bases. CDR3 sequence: CSARELAGGAYEQYF. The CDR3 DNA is TGCAGTGCTAGGGAACTAGCGGGAGGGGCCTACGAGCAGTACTTC.

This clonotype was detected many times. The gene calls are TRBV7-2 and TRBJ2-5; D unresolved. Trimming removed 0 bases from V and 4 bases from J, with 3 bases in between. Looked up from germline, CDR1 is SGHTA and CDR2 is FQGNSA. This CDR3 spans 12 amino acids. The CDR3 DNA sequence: TGTGCCAGCAGCTTAGCGGGAGAGACCCAGTACTTC. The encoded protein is CASSLAGETQYF. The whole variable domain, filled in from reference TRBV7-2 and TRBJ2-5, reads GAGVSQSPSNKVTEKGKDVELRCDPISGHTALYWYRQSLGQGLEFLIYFQGNSAPDKSGLPSDRFSAERTGGSVSTLTIQRTQQEDSAVYLCASSLAGETQYFGPGTRLLVL.

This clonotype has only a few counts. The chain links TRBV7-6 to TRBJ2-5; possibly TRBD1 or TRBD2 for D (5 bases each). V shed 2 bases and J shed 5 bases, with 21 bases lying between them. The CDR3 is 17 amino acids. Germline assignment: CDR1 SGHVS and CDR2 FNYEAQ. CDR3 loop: CASSLTVSGTIAETQYF. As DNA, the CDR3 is TGTGCCAGCAGCTTAACAGTATCAGGGACGATAGCGGAGACCCAGTACTTC.

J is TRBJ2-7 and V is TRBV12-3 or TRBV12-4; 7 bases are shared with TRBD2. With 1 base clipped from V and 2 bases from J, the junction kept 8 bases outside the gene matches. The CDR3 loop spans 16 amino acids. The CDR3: CASSLGAQRGTYEQYF. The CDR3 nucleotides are TGTGCCAGCAGTTTAGGGGCCCAGCGGGGAACCTACGAGCAGTACTTC.

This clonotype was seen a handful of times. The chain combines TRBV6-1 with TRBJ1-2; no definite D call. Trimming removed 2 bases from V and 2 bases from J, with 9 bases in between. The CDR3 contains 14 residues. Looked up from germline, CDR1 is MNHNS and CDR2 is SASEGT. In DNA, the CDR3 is TGTGCCAGCAGTGAACGTTGGAGGAACTATGGCTACACCTTC. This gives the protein CASSERWRNYGYTF.

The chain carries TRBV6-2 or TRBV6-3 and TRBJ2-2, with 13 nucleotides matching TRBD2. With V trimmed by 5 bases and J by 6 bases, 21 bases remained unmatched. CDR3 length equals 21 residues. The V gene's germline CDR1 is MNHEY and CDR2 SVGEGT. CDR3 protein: CASSLVPPESGLAGYAGELFF. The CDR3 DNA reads TGTGCCAGCAGTCTAGTCCCTCCAGAATCGGGACTAGCGGGGTATGCCGGGGAGCTGTTTTTT.

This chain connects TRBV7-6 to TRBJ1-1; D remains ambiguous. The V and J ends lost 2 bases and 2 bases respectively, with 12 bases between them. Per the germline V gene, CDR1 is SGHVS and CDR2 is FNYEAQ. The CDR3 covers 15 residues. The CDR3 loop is CASSLLPGRNTEAFF. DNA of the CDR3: TGTGCCAGCAGCTTATTACCGGGCCGCAACACTGAAGCTTTCTTT.

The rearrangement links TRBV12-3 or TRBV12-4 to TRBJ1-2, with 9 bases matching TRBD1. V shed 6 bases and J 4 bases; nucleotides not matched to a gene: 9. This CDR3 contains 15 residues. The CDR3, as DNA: TGTGCCAGCAGACTCGGACAGGGGCTTATCTATGGCTACACCTTC. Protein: CASRLGQGLIYGYTF.

The CDR3 loop reads CAISEELGGSYEQYF. The DNA of the CDR3 is TGTGCCATCAGTGAAGAACTCGGCGGCTCCTACGAGCAGTACTTC. This sequence joins TRBV10-3 and TRBJ2-7, with D hard to call. The CDR3 has 15 amino acids. Deletions cut 3 bases from V and 0 bases from J, with 12 bases between. Germline V lookup: CDR1 ENHRY, CDR2 SYGVKD.